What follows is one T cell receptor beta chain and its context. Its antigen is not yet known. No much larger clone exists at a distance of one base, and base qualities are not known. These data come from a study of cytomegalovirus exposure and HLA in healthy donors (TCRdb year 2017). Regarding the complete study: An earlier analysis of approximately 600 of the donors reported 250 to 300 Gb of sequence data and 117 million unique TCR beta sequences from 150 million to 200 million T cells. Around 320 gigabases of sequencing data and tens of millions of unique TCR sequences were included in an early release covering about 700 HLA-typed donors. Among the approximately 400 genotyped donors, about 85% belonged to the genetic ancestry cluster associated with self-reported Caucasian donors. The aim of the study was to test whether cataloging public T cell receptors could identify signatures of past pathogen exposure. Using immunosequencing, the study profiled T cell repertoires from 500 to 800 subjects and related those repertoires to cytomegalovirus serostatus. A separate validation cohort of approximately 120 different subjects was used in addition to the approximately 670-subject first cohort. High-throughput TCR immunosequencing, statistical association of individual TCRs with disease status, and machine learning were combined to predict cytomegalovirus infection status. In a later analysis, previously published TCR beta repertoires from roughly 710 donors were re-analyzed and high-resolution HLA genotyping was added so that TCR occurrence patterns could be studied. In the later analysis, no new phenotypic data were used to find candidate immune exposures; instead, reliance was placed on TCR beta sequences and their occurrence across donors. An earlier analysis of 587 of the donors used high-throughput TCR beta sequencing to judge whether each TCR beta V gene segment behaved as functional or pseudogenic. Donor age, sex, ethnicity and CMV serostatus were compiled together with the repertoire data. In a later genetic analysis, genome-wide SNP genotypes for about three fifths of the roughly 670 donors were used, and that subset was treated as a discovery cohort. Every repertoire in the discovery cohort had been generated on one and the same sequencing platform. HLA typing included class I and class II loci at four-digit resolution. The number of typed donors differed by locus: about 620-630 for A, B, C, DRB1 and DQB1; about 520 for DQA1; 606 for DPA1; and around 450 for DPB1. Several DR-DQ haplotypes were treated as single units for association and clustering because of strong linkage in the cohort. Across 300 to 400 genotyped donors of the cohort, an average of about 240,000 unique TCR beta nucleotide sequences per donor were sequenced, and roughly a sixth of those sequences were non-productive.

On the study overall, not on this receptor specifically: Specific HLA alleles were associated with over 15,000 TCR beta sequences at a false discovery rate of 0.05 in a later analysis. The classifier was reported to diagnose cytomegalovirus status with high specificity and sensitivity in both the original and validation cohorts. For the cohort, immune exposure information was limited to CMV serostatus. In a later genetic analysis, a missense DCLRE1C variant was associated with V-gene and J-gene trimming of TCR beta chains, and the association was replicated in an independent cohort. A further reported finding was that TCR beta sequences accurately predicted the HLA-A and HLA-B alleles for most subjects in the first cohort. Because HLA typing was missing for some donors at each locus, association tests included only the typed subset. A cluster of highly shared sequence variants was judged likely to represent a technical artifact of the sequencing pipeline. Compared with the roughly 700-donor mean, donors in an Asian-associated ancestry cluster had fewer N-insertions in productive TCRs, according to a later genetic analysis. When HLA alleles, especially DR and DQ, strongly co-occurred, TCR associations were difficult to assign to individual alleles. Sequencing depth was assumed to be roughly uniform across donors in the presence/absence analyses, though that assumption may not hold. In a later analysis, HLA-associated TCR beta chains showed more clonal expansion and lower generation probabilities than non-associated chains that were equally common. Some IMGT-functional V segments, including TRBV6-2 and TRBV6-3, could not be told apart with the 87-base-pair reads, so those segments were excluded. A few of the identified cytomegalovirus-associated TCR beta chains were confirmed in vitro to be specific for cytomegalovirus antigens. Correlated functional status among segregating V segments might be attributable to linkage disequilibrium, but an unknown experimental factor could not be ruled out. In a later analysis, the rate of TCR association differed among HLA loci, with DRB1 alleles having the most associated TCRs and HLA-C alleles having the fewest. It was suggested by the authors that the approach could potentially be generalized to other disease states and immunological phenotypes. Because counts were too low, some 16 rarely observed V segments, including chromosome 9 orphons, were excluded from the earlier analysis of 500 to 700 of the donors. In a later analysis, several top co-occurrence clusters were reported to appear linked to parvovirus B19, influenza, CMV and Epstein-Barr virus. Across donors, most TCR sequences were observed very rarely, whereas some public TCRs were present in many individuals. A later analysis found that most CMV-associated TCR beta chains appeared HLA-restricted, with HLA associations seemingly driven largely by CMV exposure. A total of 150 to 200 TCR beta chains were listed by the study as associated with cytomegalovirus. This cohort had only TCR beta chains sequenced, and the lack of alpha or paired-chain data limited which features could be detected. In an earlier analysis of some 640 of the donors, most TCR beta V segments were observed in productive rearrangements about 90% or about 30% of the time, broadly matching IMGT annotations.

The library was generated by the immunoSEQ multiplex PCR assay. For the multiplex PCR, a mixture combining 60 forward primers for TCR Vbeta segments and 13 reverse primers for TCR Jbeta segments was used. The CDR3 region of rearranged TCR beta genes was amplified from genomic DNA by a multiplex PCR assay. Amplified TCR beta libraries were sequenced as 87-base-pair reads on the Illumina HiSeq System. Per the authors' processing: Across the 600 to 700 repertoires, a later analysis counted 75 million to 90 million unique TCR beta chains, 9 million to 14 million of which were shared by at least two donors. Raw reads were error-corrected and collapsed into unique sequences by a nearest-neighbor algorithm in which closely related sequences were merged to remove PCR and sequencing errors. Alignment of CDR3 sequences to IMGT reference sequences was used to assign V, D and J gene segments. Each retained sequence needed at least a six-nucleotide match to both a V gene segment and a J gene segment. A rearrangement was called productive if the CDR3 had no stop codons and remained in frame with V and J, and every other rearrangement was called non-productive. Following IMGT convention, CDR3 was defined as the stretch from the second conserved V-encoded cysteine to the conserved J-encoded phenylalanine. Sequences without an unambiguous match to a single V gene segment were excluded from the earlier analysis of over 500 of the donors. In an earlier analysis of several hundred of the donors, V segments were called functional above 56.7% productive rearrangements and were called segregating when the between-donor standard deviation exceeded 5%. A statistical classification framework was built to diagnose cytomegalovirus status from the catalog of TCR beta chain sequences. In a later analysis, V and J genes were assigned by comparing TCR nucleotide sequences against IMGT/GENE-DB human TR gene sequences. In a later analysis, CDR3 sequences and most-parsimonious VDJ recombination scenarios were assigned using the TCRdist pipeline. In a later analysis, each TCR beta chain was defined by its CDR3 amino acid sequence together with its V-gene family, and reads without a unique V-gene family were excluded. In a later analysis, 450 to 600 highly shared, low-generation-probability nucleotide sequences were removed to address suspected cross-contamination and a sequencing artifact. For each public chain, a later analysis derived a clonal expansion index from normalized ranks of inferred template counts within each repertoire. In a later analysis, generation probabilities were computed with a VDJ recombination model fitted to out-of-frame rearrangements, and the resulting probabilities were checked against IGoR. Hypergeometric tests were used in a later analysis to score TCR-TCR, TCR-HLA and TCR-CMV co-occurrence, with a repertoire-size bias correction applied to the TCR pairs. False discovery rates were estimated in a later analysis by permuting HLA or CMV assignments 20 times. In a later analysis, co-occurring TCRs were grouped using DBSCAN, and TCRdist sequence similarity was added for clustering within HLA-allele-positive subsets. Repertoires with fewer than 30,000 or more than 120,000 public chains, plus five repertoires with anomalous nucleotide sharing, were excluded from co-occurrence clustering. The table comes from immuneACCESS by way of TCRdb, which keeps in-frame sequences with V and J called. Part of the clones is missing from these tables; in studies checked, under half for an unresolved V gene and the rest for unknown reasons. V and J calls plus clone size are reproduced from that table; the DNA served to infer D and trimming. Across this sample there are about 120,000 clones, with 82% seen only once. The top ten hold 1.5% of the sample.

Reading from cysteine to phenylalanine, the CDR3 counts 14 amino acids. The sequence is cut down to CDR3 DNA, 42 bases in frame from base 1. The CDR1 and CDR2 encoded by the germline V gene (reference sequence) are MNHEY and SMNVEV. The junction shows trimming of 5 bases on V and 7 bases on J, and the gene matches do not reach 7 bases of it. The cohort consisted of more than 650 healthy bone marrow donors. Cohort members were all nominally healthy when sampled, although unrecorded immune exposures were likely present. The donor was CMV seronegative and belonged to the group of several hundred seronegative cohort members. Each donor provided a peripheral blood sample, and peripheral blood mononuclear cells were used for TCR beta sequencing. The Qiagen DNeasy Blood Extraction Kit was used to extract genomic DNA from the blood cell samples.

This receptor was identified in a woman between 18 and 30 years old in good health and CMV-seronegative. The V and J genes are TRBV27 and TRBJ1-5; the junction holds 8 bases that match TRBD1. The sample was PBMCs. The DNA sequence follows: TGTGCCAGCAGTCCCAGGGGGCAAGGGCAGCCCCAGCATTTT. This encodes CASSPRGQGQPQHF.